A single sample is the source of the 31 T cell receptor beta chains below, sequenced in a study of blood T cell repertoires in COVID-19. Using immunoSEQ multiplex PCR, the repertoire was profiled, and TCRdb retains in-frame clones only, with some absent. The data show about 53,000 clones, with roughly 80% seen just once and approximately 3% held by the top ten. Sequenced material: peripheral blood. The receptors were gathered from a woman aged 60-75 years with acute or convalescent COVID-19.

The V gene is TRBV6-5, the J gene TRBJ2-1; D unclear. Germline CDR1 and CDR2: MNHEY and SVGAGI. The CDR3 covers 13 residues. V was shortened by 8 bases and J by 6 bases, with 14 bases between the two germline ends. The CDR3 DNA sequence: TGTGCCAGCGCCAGCGTTTATCCCAATGAGCAGTTCTTC. This translates into CASASVYPNEQFF.

V gene TRBV4-1 combines with J gene TRBJ2-5, with 12 bases identical to TRBD2. The ends lost 3 bases at V and 4 bases at J; junction bases unmatched: 6. Germline loops: CDR1 MGHRA, CDR2 YSYEKL. CDR3 length: 16 residues. CDR3 nucleotide sequence: TGCGCCAGCAGCCATGAGCTAGCGGGAGGGCCAGAGACCCAGTACTTC. This encodes CASSHELAGGPETQYF.

The chain is built from TRBV7-9 and TRBJ1-2; a possible D gene is TRBD1 (6 bases). The V gene's germline CDR1 is SEHNR and CDR2 FQNEAQ (reference sequence). V was trimmed by 1 base and J by 2 bases, leaving 8 bases between them. The CDR3 loop spans 14 amino acids. Here the CDR3 reads CASSLGDRNYGYTF. Here the CDR3 DNA reads TGTGCCAGCAGCTTAGGTGACAGGAACTATGGCTACACCTTC. The whole variable domain, remainder taken from reference TRBV7-9 and TRBJ1-2, is DTGVSQNPRHKITKRGQNVTFRCDPISEHNRLYWYRQTLGQGPEFLTYFQNEAQLEKSRLLSDRFSAERPKGSFSTLEIQRTEQGDSAMYLCASSLGDRNYGYTFGSGTRLTVV.

The genes are TRBV5-1 and TRBJ2-7; D may be TRBD2 (6 bases). The V end was cut by 0 bases, the J end by 5 bases, with 15 bases between. The CDR3 is 15 amino acids. The germline gives CDR1 SGHRS, CDR2 YFSETQ. This CDR3 reads CASSLELAGRHEQYF. The CDR3, as DNA: TGCGCCAGCAGCTTGGAACTGGCAGGGAGGCACGAGCAGTACTTC. Combining the CDR3 with reference TRBV5-1 and TRBJ2-7 gives the whole variable domain KAGVTQTPRYLIKTRGQQVTLSCSPISGHRSVSWYQQTPGQGLQFLFEYFSETQRNKGNFPGRFSGRQFSNSRSEMNVSTLELGDSALYLCASSLELAGRHEQYFGPGTRLTVT.

V and J are TRBV19 and TRBJ2-3; the match to TRBD2 covers 11 bases. The CDR3 length is 14 residues. V lost 6 bases to trimming and J lost 1 base; unmatched junction nucleotides: 0. Germline-derived CDR1 and CDR2 are LNHDA and SQIVND (reference sequence). The CDR3 spells CASRGLAGTDTQYF. The CDR3 DNA follows: TGTGCCAGTAGGGGACTAGCGGGCACAGATACGCAGTATTTT.

The chain carries TRBV7-3 and TRBJ1-1, with 8 bases aligning to TRBD1. V lost 6 bases and J lost 4; bases outside the gene matches: 7. The CDR3 runs to 14 residues. Germline loops: CDR1 SGHTA, CDR2 FQGTGA. As DNA, the CDR3 is TGTGCCAGCAGTCTACAGGGGGAAGGCACTGAAGCTTTCTTT. Protein sequence: CASSLQGEGTEAFF.

The rearrangement joins TRBV10-3 to TRBJ1-2; possibly TRBD1 for D (5 bases). Germline lookup yields CDR1 ENHRY and CDR2 SYGVKD. The CDR3 is made up of 17 amino acids. V shed 2 bases and J shed 4 bases, with 20 bases lying between them. CDR3 protein: CAISEVSGVRRFYGYTF. The DNA of the CDR3 is TGTGCCATCAGTGAGGTGTCGGGGGTGCGGAGGTTCTATGGCTACACCTTC.

This clone was seen a few times. The chain employs TRBV7-2 and TRBJ2-7; 9 bases are a match to TRBD2. V trimming: 3 bases; J trimming: 3 bases; junction bases outside the gene matches: 15. The CDR3 runs 18 residues. Germline V gene lookup returns CDR1 SGHTA and CDR2 FQGNSA. The CDR3 loop is CASSFYLASGETYYEQYF. The CDR3 region has the DNA TGTGCCAGCAGCTTTTACCTAGCTAGCGGGGAGACGTACTACGAGCAGTACTTC.

The chain carries TRBV18 and TRBJ2-6; D gene unclear. The germline V gene encodes CDR1 KGHSH and CDR2 LQKENI. The CDR3 is 16 residues long. V gave up 0 bases and J gave up 0 bases, with 6 bases separating them. The CDR3 loop is CASSPPGASGANVLTF. The DNA of the CDR3 is TGTGCCAGCTCACCACCGGGCGCCTCTGGGGCCAACGTCCTGACTTTC.

This chain connects TRBV6-5 to TRBJ1-2, with 8 bases matching TRBD1. The germline gives CDR1 MNHEY, CDR2 SVGAGI. The CDR3 consists of 13 residues. V shed 6 bases and J 4 bases; nucleotides not matched to a gene: 4. CDR3 sequence: CASSLTGGYGYTF. The CDR3 nucleotides are TGTGCCAGCAGCCTTACAGGGGGCTATGGCTACACCTTC.

V and J are TRBV1 and TRBJ2-7; the table's D gene call, TRBD2, was not cross checked with the DNA. TRBV1 represents a pseudogene. CDR3 length equals 19 residues. CDR3 DNA: TGCACCAGCAGCCTCTACGTACTTATAACGGGAGGGACGTCCGGGGAGCAGTACTTC. Its protein product is CTSSLYVLITGGTSGEQYF.

This chain joins TRBV5-8 and TRBJ1-1; D is undetermined. The germline V gene has CDR1 SGHTS and CDR2 YDEGEE. The germline V and J ends were trimmed by 0 bases and 4 bases, with 13 bases remaining between them. CDR3 size: 15 residues. The CDR3 spells CASSLGLGPGTEAFF. The CDR3 DNA follows: TGTGCCAGCAGCTTGGGATTGGGTCCGGGCACTGAAGCTTTCTTT.

A single count supports this clone. The chain has TRBV19 and TRBJ1-4; D is perhaps TRBD1 (5 bases). Trimming took 8 bases from V and 8 from J, leaving 21 bases between them. Germline loops: CDR1 LNHDA, CDR2 SQIVND (reference sequence). There are 15 residues in the CDR3. The CDR3 protein is CASGAGFAGEEKLFF. CDR3 DNA sequence: TGTGCCAGTGGAGCCGGTTTTGCGGGGGAGGAAAAACTGTTTTTT.

This sequence joins TRBV6-5 and TRBJ2-7, with D possibly matching TRBD1 (7 bases). Per the germline V gene, CDR1 is MNHEY and CDR2 is SVGAGI. Trimming shortened V by 1 base and J by 3 bases, and 10 bases separated the two germline ends. The CDR3 has 14 amino acids. The CDR3 DNA sequence: TGTGCCAGCAGTTACTACAGGGGAGGCTACGAGCAGTACTTC. This gives the protein CASSYYRGGYEQYF.

V is TRBV27 and J is TRBJ1-6, with 7 bases identical to TRBD1. V was pared by 3 bases and J by 9 bases, with 2 bases of the junction left unmatched. CDR1 is MNHEY, CDR2 SMNVEV, per germline (reference sequence). The CDR3 is made up of 13 amino acids. CDR3 bases: TGTGCCAGCAGTTTGCACAGGGGTTCACCCCTCCACTTT. Its translation is CASSLHRGSPLHF.

The chain is built from TRBV28 and TRBJ1-4; D is perhaps TRBD1 (6 bases). Germline CDR1 MDHEN, CDR2 SYDVKM. V shed 2 bases and J shed 13 bases, with 17 bases lying between them. The CDR3 runs to 14 residues. CDR3 loop: CASSLPGHGRGLFF. The CDR3 nucleotides are TGTGCCAGCAGTTTACCGGGACACGGTCGGGGACTGTTTTTT.

As to this clone: This same CDR3 is encoded by further DNA sequences in the sample. This chain joins TRBV30 and TRBJ1-2, with 7 nucleotides matching TRBD1. Germline CDR1 GTSNPN, CDR2 SVGIG (reference sequence). The CDR3 consists of 13 residues. V gave up 2 bases and J gave up 5 bases; unmatched junction bases: 5. CDR3 amino acids: CAWSTTGRYGYTF. CDR3 nucleotide sequence: TGTGCCTGGAGTACGACAGGGCGTTATGGCTACACCTTC. Together with reference TRBV30 and TRBJ1-2, the CDR3 gives the full variable domain: SQTIHQWPATLVQPVGSPLSLECTVEGTSNPNLYWYRQAAGRGLQLLFYSVGIGQISSEVPQNLSASRPQDRQFILSSKKLLLSDSGFYLCAWSTTGRYGYTFGSGTRLTVV.

The V gene is TRBV28, the J gene TRBJ1-5; perhaps TRBD1 as D (6 bases). The CDR3 is 15 amino acids. V lost 5 bases, J lost 2 bases, and 13 bases lay in between. The V gene's germline CDR1 is MDHEN and CDR2 SYDVKM. The CDR3 is CASSTGHRGNQPQHF. The DNA of the CDR3 is TGTGCCAGCAGTACGGGACATCGGGGCAATCAGCCCCAGCATTTT. The full variable domain, with the rest looked up from reference TRBV28 and TRBJ1-5, is DVKVTQSSRYLVKRTGEKVFLECVQDMDHENMFWYRQDPGLGLRLIYFSYDVKMKEKGDIPEGYSVSREKKERFSLILESASTNQTSMYLCASSTGHRGNQPQHFGDGTRLSIL.

This rearrangement joins TRBV11-3 to TRBJ2-5; unclear D gene. In germline, CDR1 is SGHNT, CDR2 YENEEA. This CDR3 region has 13 residues. The V gene lost 1 base and the J gene lost 4 bases, with 7 bases spanning the gap. In DNA, the CDR3 is TGTGCCAGCAGCTTAGGGCAGTCAGAGACCCAGTACTTC. It yields the protein CASSLGQSETQYF.

This chain links TRBV5-5 with TRBJ1-2, with D possibly being TRBD1 (6 bases). V lost 4 bases and J 4 bases, leaving 14 bases between the germline ends. The CDR3 length is 14 residues. Germline CDR1 reads SGHKS; CDR2 reads YYEKEE (reference sequence). The CDR3 loop reads CASSQETGLYGYTF. CDR3 sequence (DNA): TGTGCCAGCAGCCAAGAGACAGGCCTCTATGGCTACACCTTC. Looking up the rest from reference TRBV5-5 and TRBJ1-2 gives the full variable domain: DAGVTQSPTHLIKTRGQQVTLRCSPISGHKSVSWYQQVLGQGPQFIFQYYEKEERGRGNFPDRFSARQFPNYSSELNVNALLLGDSALYLCASSQETGLYGYTFGSGTRLTVV.

On this clone itself: The sample holds other DNA sequences that translate to the same CDR3. The V gene is TRBV9, the J gene TRBJ2-1; tentatively, D is TRBD1 (6 bases). Trimming left V 2 bases short and J 3 bases short, with 12 bases between. Germline CDR1 SGDLS, CDR2 YYNGEE. This CDR3 is built from 15 residues. CDR3 DNA sequence: TGTGCCAGCAGCGTTGCAGGGGCAGGCTACAATGAGCAGTTCTTC. Amino acids: CASSVAGAGYNEQFF.

This chain joins TRBV10-3 and TRBJ1-5; D gene uncertain. Germline CDR1 and CDR2: ENHRY and SYGVKD. Trimming removed 10 bases at V and 3 bases at J, with 16 bases between. The CDR3 has 14 amino acids. The CDR3 DNA reads as TGTGCCACCTCCCCGCGAGGAGACAATCAGCCCCAGCATTTT. Amino acid sequence: CATSPRGDNQPQHF.

The V call is TRBV5-1, the J call TRBJ2-4, with 16 bases lining up with TRBD2. Germline CDR1 SGHRS, CDR2 YFSETQ. V gave up 4 bases and J gave up 3 bases; unmatched junction bases: 7. The CDR3 is 18 amino acids. CDR3 region: CASSPGGTSGRGKNIQYF. As DNA, the CDR3 is TGCGCCAGCAGCCCGGGCGGGACTAGCGGGAGGGGCAAAAACATTCAGTACTTC. Full variable domain (outside the CDR3, taken from reference TRBV5-1 and TRBJ2-4): KAGVTQTPRYLIKTRGQQVTLSCSPISGHRSVSWYQQTPGQGLQFLFEYFSETQRNKGNFPGRFSGRQFSNSRSEMNVSTLELGDSALYLCASSPGGTSGRGKNIQYFGAGTRLSVL.

The V gene is TRBV5-4, the J gene TRBJ2-1; perhaps TRBD1 as D (5 bases). The V gene lost 9 bases and the J gene lost 7 bases, with 20 bases spanning the gap. This CDR3 spans 14 amino acids. Per germline, CDR1 SGHNT and CDR2 YYREEE (reference sequence). The CDR3 loop is CATQGSSLWNEQFF. CDR3 coding DNA: TGTGCCACCCAGGGTTCCTCTTTATGGAATGAGCAGTTCTTC. The variable domain in full, with the rest retrieved from reference TRBV5-4 and TRBJ2-1, is ETGVTQSPTHLIKTRGQQVTLRCSSQSGHNTVSWYQQALGQGPQFIFQYYREEENGRGNFPPRFSGLQFPNYSSELNVNALELDDSALYLCATQGSSLWNEQFFGPGTRLTVL.

This rearrangement joins TRBV30 to TRBJ1-5; D not certain. Trimming cost V 1 base and J 3 bases, with 13 bases left between them. Germline lookup yields CDR1 GTSNPN and CDR2 SVGIG (reference sequence). This CDR3 is 15 amino acids long. The CDR3 region is CAWSAVSAINQPQHF. The CDR3, as DNA: TGTGCCTGGAGTGCGGTGTCAGCGATCAATCAGCCCCAGCATTTT.

The rearrangement joins TRBV18 to TRBJ2-3, with D perhaps matching TRBD1 (6 bases). The CDR3 contains 16 residues. Trimming took 3 bases from V and 4 from J, leaving 17 bases between them. In germline, CDR1 is KGHSH, CDR2 LQKENI. CDR3: CASSPRVTGAADTQYF. CDR3 in DNA: TGTGCCAGCTCACCTCGAGTGACAGGCGCCGCAGATACGCAGTATTTT.

This clone has a handful of counts. The V call is TRBV20-1, the J call TRBJ2-1, with 8 bases matching TRBD2. The CDR3 spans 15 residues. V dropped 3 bases and J dropped 0; count of bases not matched to a gene: 4. Germline V lookup: CDR1 DFQATT, CDR2 SNEGSKA (reference sequence). CDR3 coding DNA: TGCAGTGCTAGTGGCGGGAGGAGCTCCTACAATGAGCAGTTCTTC. Encoded protein: CSASGGRSSYNEQFF.

This chain connects TRBV2 to TRBJ1-1; 8 nucleotides agree with TRBD1. V gave up 8 bases and J gave up 5 bases; unmatched junction bases: 13. This CDR3 region has 15 residues. The germline V gene has CDR1 SNHLY and CDR2 FYNNEI. The CDR3 DNA reads TGTGCCAGCTCCGGACAGGGCCTTTTGGGGACTGAAGCTTTCTTT. Translation: CASSGQGLLGTEAFF.

Worth noting for this clone: One end of the junction is discordant with germline, which a read error may explain. The V and J genes are TRBV5-4 and TRBJ1-4; D gene ambiguous. The CDR3 consists of 15 residues. Germline assignment: CDR1 SGHNT and CDR2 YYREEE (reference sequence). The CDR3 here is CASSLEGSRNGKLFF. CDR3 DNA sequence: TGTGCCAGCAGCTTGGAAGGGAGTCGGAATGGAAAACTGTTTTTT. The whole variable domain, remainder taken from reference TRBV5-4 and TRBJ1-4, is ETGVTQSPTHLIKTRGQQVTLRCSSQSGHNTVSWYQQALGQGPQFIFQYYREEENGRGNFPPRFSGLQFPNYSSELNVNALELDDSALYLCASSLEGSRNGKLFFGSGTQLSVL.

In nucleotides, the CDR3 is TGTGCCAGCAGGGTCCAGAGGTTTGGCTACACCTTC. This sequence encodes CASRVQRFGYTF. This sequence joins TRBV12-3 or TRBV12-4 and TRBJ1-2; D ambiguous. The CDR3 length is 12 residues. Trimming removed 6 bases at V and 7 bases at J, with 12 bases between.

The chain employs TRBV5-1 and TRBJ1-5; the D is unclear. Looked up from germline, CDR1 is SGHRS and CDR2 is YFSETQ. V dropped 0 bases and J dropped 4 bases, with 5 bases sitting between them. The CDR3 covers 13 residues. CDR3 loop: CASSLALNQPQHF. CDR3 nucleotide sequence: TGCGCCAGCAGCTTGGCTTTAAATCAGCCCCAGCATTTT.